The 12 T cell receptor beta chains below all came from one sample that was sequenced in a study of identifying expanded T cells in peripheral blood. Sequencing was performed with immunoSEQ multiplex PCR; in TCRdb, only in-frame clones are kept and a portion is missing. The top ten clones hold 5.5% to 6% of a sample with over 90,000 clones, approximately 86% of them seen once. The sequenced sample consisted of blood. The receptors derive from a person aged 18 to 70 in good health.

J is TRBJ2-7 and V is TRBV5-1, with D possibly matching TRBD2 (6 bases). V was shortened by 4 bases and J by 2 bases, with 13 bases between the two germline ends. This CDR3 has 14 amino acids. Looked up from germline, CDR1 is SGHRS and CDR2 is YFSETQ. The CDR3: CASSPGTGAYEQYF. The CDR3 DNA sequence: TGCGCCAGCAGCCCAGGGACTGGAGCCTACGAGCAGTACTTC.

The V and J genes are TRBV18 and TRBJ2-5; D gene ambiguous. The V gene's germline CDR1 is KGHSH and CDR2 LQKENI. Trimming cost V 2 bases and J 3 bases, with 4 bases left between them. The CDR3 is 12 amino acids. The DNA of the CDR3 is TGTGCCAGCTCACCAGGGAAAGAGACCCAGTACTTC. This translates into CASSPGKETQYF.

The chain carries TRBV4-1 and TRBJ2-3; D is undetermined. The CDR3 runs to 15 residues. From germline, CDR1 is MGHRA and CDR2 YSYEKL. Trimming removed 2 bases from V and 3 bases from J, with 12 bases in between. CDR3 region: CASSQRLGVTDTQYF. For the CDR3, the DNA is TGCGCCAGCAGCCAACGACTGGGCGTTACAGATACGCAGTATTTT.

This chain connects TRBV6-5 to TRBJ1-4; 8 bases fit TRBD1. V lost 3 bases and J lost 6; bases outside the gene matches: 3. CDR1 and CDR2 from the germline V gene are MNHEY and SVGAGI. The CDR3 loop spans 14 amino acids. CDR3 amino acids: CASSYGQGHEKLFF. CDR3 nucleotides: TGTGCCAGCAGTTATGGACAGGGTCATGAAAAACTGTTTTTT.

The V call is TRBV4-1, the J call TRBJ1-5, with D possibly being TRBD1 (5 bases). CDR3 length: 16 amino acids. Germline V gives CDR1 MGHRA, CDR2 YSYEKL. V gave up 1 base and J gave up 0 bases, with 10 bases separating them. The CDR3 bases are TGCGCCAGCAGCCAAGGTCCCAGGGATAGCAATCAGCCCCAGCATTTT. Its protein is CASSQGPRDSNQPQHF.

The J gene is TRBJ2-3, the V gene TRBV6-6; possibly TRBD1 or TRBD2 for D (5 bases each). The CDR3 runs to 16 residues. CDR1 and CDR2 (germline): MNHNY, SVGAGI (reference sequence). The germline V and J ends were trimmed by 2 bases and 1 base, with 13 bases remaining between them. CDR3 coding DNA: TGTGCCAGCAGTTACGCCGGGACCCTTGGCACAGATACGCAGTATTTT. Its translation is CASSYAGTLGTDTQYF.

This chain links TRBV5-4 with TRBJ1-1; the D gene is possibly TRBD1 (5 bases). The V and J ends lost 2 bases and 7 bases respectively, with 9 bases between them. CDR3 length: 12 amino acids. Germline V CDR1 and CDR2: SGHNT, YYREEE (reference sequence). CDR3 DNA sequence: TGTGCCAGCAGCTTCTGGGGGAGTGAAGCTTTCTTT. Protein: CASSFWGSEAFF.

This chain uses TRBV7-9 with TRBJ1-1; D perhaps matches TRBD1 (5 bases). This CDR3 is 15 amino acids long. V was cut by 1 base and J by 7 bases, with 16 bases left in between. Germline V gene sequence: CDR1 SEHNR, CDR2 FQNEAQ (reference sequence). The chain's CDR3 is CASSLVDWGTSEAFF. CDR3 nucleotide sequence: TGTGCCAGCAGCTTAGTGGATTGGGGGACTAGTGAAGCTTTCTTT.

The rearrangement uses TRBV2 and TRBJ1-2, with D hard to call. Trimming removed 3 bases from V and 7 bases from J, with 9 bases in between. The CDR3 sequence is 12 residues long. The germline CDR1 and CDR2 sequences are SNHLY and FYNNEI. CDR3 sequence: CASSERKSGYTF. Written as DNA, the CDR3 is TGTGCCAGCAGTGAGAGGAAAAGTGGCTACACCTTC.

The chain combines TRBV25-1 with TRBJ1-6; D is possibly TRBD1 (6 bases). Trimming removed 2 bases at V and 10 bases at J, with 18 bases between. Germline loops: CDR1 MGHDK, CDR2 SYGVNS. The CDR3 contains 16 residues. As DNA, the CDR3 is TGTGCCAGCAGTGAAATAGTGGGGGCCGATGGGTCACCCCTCCACTTT. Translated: CASSEIVGADGSPLHF.

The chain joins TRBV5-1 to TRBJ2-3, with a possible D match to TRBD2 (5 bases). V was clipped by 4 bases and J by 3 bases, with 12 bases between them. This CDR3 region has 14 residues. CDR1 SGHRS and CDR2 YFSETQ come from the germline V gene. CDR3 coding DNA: TGCGCCAGCAGCCTGTCGGGGTGGACAGATACGCAGTATTTT. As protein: CASSLSGWTDTQYF.

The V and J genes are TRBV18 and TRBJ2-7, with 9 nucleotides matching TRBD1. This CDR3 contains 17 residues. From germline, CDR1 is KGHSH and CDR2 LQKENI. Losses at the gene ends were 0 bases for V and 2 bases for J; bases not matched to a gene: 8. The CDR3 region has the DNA TGTGCCAGCTCACCACCGGGTTTAGGACAGGGGACCTACGAGCAGTACTTC. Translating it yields CASSPPGLGQGTYEQYF.